The rows below give T cell receptor beta chains drawn from one sample of a study of shared clonotypes between healthy human individuals. Sequenced by immunoSEQ multiplex PCR; TCRdb stores in-frame clones only, minus some. The sample shows roughly 1,000,000 clones, 75% to 85% of them seen only once. Sequencing used memory CD4+ T cells from PBMCs. The receptors were sampled from a man aged 18-30 years in good health. Some clones in this sample may be carry-over from other donors' samples. CDR3s include the opening cysteine and the closing phenylalanine or tryptophan. A D gene is named only where the DNA matches it firmly. Expanded clones are given a class, and other clones once, few, many or no size at all.

clone_size,v_call,j_call,d_call,cdr3_aa,cdr3_nt
-,TRBV5-1,TRBJ2-7,-,CASRGGIYEQYF,TGCGCCAGCAGGGGGGGCATCTACGAGCAGTACTTC
few,TRBV7-9,TRBJ2-3,-,CASSLAQWAQYF,TGTGCCAGCAGCTTAGCCCAGTGGGCGCAGTATTTT
-,TRBV7-2,TRBJ1-4,-,CASSLEGGKLFF,TGTGCCAGCAGCTTAGAGGGCGGGAAACTGTTTTTT
-,TRBV5-1,TRBJ2-6,-,CASRPSSGANVLTF,TGCGCCAGCAGACCGAGCTCTGGGGCCAACGTCCTGACTTTC
many,TRBV29-1,TRBJ1-1,-,CSASLQAENTEAFF,TGCAGCGCCTCCCTACAGGCGGAGAACACTGAAGCTTTCTTT
-,TRBV27,TRBJ1-2,-,CASSLRQSGTYGYTF,TGTGCCAGCAGTCTTCGACAGTCAGGCACTTATGGCTACACCTTC
-,TRBV10-3,TRBJ2-2,-,CAISEPGDTGELFF,TGTGCCATCAGTGAGCCGGGAGACACCGGGGAGCTGTTTTTT
-,TRBV30,TRBJ2-2,-,CAWRKANTGELFF,TGTGCCTGGAGAAAAGCTAACACCGGGGAGCTGTTTTTT
-,TRBV28,TRBJ2-3,TRBD1,CASRSTGALGWADTQYF,TGTGCCAGCAGGAGCACAGGGGCGCTGGGGTGGGCGGATACGCAGTATTTT
-,TRBV29-1,TRBJ2-4,TRBD2,CSVAQRGGKNIQYF,TGCAGCGTCGCCCAGCGGGGGGGCAAAAACATTCAGTACTTC
once,TRBV11-3,TRBJ2-7,TRBD1,CASSFHRDRVYEQYF,TGTGCCAGCAGTTTCCACCGGGACAGGGTTTACGAGCAGTACTTC
few,TRBV7-2,TRBJ1-2,TRBD1,CASSQMTGGWYGYTF,TGTGCCAGCAGCCAAATGACAGGGGGTTGGTATGGCTACACCTTC
-,TRBV18,TRBJ1-1,-,CASSRNGMHTEAFF,TGTGCCAGCTCACGAAACGGGATGCACACTGAAGCTTTCTTT
-,TRBV28,TRBJ2-3,TRBD2,CASSPSGRAVTDTQYF,TGTGCCAGCAGTCCAAGCGGGAGGGCTGTCACAGATACGCAGTATTTT
-,TRBV5-1,TRBJ2-3,-,CASSLVPATDTQYF,TGCGCCAGCAGCTTGGTTCCGGCCACAGATACGCAGTATTTT
-,TRBV29-1,TRBJ2-2,-,CSVNPSSSGNTGELFF,TGCAGCGTTAATCCCTCTTCAAGCGGGAACACCGGGGAGCTGTTTTTT
many,TRBV9,TRBJ2-3,-,CASSTRGQDTQYF,TGTGCCAGCAGCACCAGGGGACAAGATACGCAGTATTTT
many,TRBV6-1,TRBJ1-5,TRBD1,CASSETGGRGQPQHF,TGTGCCAGCAGTGAGACAGGGGGCAGAGGTCAGCCCCAGCATTTT
-,TRBV10-3,TRBJ2-7,TRBD1,CAAVDPGQGTYEQYF,TGTGCCGCGGTAGATCCGGGACAGGGGACCTACGAGCAGTACTTC
-,TRBV27,TRBJ1-2,-,CASSLEGPAGYGYTF,TGTGCCAGCAGTTTAGAGGGTCCGGCGGGCTATGGCTACACCTTC
-,TRBV18,TRBJ2-5,-,CASSPGSGPQETQYF,TGTGCCAGCTCACCCGGTTCGGGGCCCCAAGAGACCCAGTACTTC
-,TRBV6-5,TRBJ2-3,TRBD1,CASSRGQGHQYF,TGTGCCAGCAGTAGGGGACAGGGCCATCAGTATTTT
-,TRBV18,TRBJ1-1,TRBD1,CASSPGQGIGYTEAFF,TGTGCCAGCTCACCCGGACAGGGGATCGGGTACACTGAAGCTTTCTTT
-,TRBV7-2,TRBJ1-2,-,CASSLARGPRNGYTF,TGTGCCAGCAGCTTAGCACGGGGGCCGAGGAATGGCTACACCTTC
-,TRBV5-1,TRBJ2-7,-,CASSLDFPSYEQYF,TGCGCCAGCAGCTTGGACTTTCCCTCCTACGAGCAGTACTTC
-,TRBV7-2,TRBJ2-7,TRBD1,CASSSGQVVDEQYF,TGTGCCAGCAGCTCAGGACAGGTTGTGGACGAGCAGTACTTC
-,TRBV5-4,TRBJ2-7,-,CASSSIQSSYEQYF,TGTGCCAGCAGTTCAATCCAGAGCTCCTACGAGCAGTACTTC
-,TRBV2,TRBJ2-7,-,CASSGGRAYEQYF,TGTGCCAGCAGTGGGGGCAGAGCTTACGAGCAGTACTTC
-,TRBV11-2,TRBJ1-2,TRBD1,CASSLAGGAEGYTF,TGTGCCAGCAGCTTAGCAGGGGGCGCGGAGGGCTACACCTTC
few,TRBV18,TRBJ1-3,-,CASSPPGYSGNTIYF,TGTGCCAGCTCACCTCCCGGTTACTCTGGAAACACCATATATTTT
-,TRBV5-1,TRBJ2-3,TRBD1,CASSNAGQGRTDTQYF,TGCGCCAGCAGCAATGCGGGACAGGGCCGGACAGATACGCAGTATTTT
-,TRBV5-6,TRBJ2-5,TRBD1,CASSRTGVGGETQYF,TGTGCCAGCAGCCGGACAGGGGTAGGCGGGGAGACCCAGTACTTC
-,TRBV6-1,TRBJ2-2,-,CASSETYRAGELFF,TGTGCCAGCAGTGAGACTTACCGGGCCGGGGAGCTGTTTTTT
-,TRBV4-2,TRBJ2-1,TRBD2,CASSQALAGGISNEQFF,TGTGCCAGCAGCCAGGCCCTAGCGGGAGGCATCTCAAATGAGCAGTTCTTC
-,TRBV27,TRBJ2-1,-,CASSLDYTEQFF,TGTGCCAGCAGCCTGGATTACACTGAGCAGTTCTTC
-,TRBV7-3,TRBJ1-1,-,CASSADRSGEAFF,TGTGCCAGCAGCGCAGACCGGTCGGGGGAGGCTTTCTTT
-,TRBV5-1,TRBJ2-5,-,CASSSGLQETQYF,TGCGCCAGCAGCTCCGGGTTACAAGAGACCCAGTACTTC
-,TRBV29-1,TRBJ2-1,TRBD2,CSVYRRGLAGGPGRNEQFF,TGCAGCGTTTATCGTCGGGGACTAGCGGGAGGGCCAGGTAGGAATGAGCAGTTCTTC
once,TRBV29-1,TRBJ2-5,-,CSVEGAGTAGGETQYF,TGCAGCGTTGAGGGAGCCGGGACCGCCGGTGGGGAGACCCAGTACTTC
-,TRBV7-9,TRBJ2-1,-,CASSVSRQFF,TGTGCCAGCAGCGTCTCTAGGCAGTTCTTC
-,TRBV7-9,TRBJ2-7,-,CASSFVRPSSYEQYF,TGTGCCAGCAGCTTTGTCCGGCCGAGCTCCTACGAGCAGTACTTC
-,TRBV2,TRBJ1-5,TRBD1,CASSGNRGQPQHF,TGTGCCAGCAGTGGCAACAGGGGTCAGCCCCAGCATTTT
-,TRBV11-2,TRBJ1-4,TRBD1,CASSKQGRDEKLFF,TGTGCCAGCAGCAAACAGGGGCGGGATGAAAAACTGTTTTTT
-,TRBV2,TRBJ1-5,TRBD1,CASSEEGAKTQPQHF,TGTGCCAGCAGTGAGGAGGGGGCGAAAACCCAGCCCCAGCATTTT
-,TRBV2,TRBJ1-2,TRBD1,CASSSGGSYYGYTF,TGTGCCAGCAGCTCAGGGGGCTCTTACTATGGCTACACCTTC
once,TRBV4-3,TRBJ2-1,-,CASSQFGGGGMNEQFF,TGCGCCAGCAGCCAATTCGGAGGGGGAGGGATGAATGAGCAGTTCTTC
once,TRBV4-1,TRBJ2-5,-,CASSQDPVGTTQYF,TGCGCCAGCAGCCAAGATCCAGTGGGTACGACCCAGTACTTC
few,TRBV4-2,TRBJ2-2,TRBD2,CASTERGGAEGGELFF,TGTGCCAGCACTGAAAGGGGAGGGGCCGAAGGGGGGGAGCTGTTTTTT
few,TRBV30,TRBJ2-1,TRBD2,CAWSVGTSGYNEQFF,TGTGCCTGGAGTGTAGGGACTAGCGGATACAATGAGCAGTTCTTC
-,TRBV14,TRBJ2-4,-,CASSPEVAAKNIQYF,TGTGCCAGCAGCCCCGAGGTAGCGGCCAAAAACATTCAGTACTTC
-,TRBV5-1,TRBJ1-2,-,CASSPEGQGYGYTF,TGCGCCAGCAGCCCGGAGGGACAAGGCTATGGCTACACCTTC